These T cell receptor beta chains were read from a single sample in a study of blood T cells in healthy people across ages. Via MiXCR, TCRdb re-called the 5' RACE reads, giving one row per CDR3 protein. This table has 1,800,000 or so distinct CDR3 sequences, 35% to 50% appearing once. The sequencing sample was made of blood. The receptors originated from a human donor in good health. Both conserved end residues are part of each CDR3. The D gene is left open where the match is weak. Some rows have no size entry. The others give once, few or many, or a class for an expanded clone.

D gene: -; clone size: -; V gene: TRBV6-6; J gene: TRBJ1-2; CDR3 protein: CASSYSGGSPTFYGYTF; CDR3 DNA: TGTGCCAGCAGTTACTCAGGCGGGTCCCCCACCTTCTATGGCTACACCTTC
D gene: TRBD1; clone size: few; V gene: TRBV6-2/TRBV6-3; J gene: TRBJ2-1; CDR3 protein: CASRDRVNEQFF; CDR3 DNA: TGTGCCAGCAGGGACAGGGTAAATGAGCAGTTCTTC
D gene: -; clone size: -; V gene: TRBV5-1; J gene: TRBJ2-7; CDR3 protein: CASSLDTSYYEQYF; CDR3 DNA: TGCGCCAGCAGCTTGGATACCTCCTACTACGAGCAGTACTTC
D gene: TRBD1; clone size: few; V gene: TRBV27; J gene: TRBJ2-5; CDR3 protein: CASSYRGQGLEETQYF; CDR3 DNA: TGTGCCAGCAGCTACAGGGGGCAGGGGCTGGAGGAGACCCAGTACTTC
D gene: -; clone size: -; V gene: TRBV12-3/TRBV12-4; J gene: TRBJ2-3; CDR3 protein: CASSLQGWGQVEPTDTQYF; CDR3 DNA: TGTGCCAGCAGTTTACAGGGATGGGGGCAGGTCGAACCCACAGATACGCAGTATTTT
D gene: TRBD2; clone size: -; V gene: TRBV14; J gene: TRBJ2-2; CDR3 protein: CASSQEYSGGVYTGELFF; CDR3 DNA: TGTGCCAGCAGCCAAGAATATAGCGGGGGCGTTTACACCGGGGAGCTGTTTTTT
D gene: TRBD2; clone size: -; V gene: TRBV20-1; J gene: TRBJ2-2; CDR3 protein: CSAIGLAGDGNTGELFF; CDR3 DNA: TGCAGTGCTATAGGACTAGCGGGGGACGGTAACACCGGGGAGCTGTTTTTT
D gene: -; clone size: once; V gene: TRBV14; J gene: TRBJ2-4; CDR3 protein: CASSQGMETGLAKNIQYF; CDR3 DNA: TGTGCCAGCAGCCAAGGAATGGAGACGGGCTTAGCCAAAAACATTCAGTACTTC
D gene: -; clone size: many; V gene: TRBV12-5; J gene: TRBJ2-7; CDR3 protein: CASGFPTGPSYEQYF; CDR3 DNA: TGTGCTAGTGGTTTTCCCACAGGGCCCTCCTACGAGCAGTACTTC
D gene: -; clone size: -; V gene: TRBV10-3; J gene: TRBJ2-5; CDR3 protein: CAISEVWEGETQYF; CDR3 DNA: TGTGCCATCAGTGAGGTATGGGAAGGAGAGACCCAGTACTTC
D gene: -; clone size: -; V gene: TRBV18; J gene: TRBJ2-1; CDR3 protein: CASSPRTGIQNEQFF; CDR3 DNA: TGTGCCAGCTCACCTCGAACAGGGATACAAAATGAGCAGTTCTTC